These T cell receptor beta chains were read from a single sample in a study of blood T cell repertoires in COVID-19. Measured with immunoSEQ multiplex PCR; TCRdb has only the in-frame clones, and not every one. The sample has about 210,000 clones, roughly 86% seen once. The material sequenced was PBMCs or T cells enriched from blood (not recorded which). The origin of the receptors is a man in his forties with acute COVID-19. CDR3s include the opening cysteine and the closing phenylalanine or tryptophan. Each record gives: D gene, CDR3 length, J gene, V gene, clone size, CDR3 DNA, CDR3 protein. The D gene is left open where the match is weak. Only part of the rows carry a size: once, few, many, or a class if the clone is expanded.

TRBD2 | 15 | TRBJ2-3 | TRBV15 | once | TGTGCCACCAGCACAAAGCGGGAGTACACAGATACGCAGTATTTT | CATSTKREYTDTQYF
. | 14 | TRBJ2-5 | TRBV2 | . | TGTGCCAGCCATGGTACGAGGTCAGCGGGGACCCAGTACTTC | CASHGTRSAGTQYF
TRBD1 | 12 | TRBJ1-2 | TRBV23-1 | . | TGCGCCAGCAAAGGGACAGCGCATGGCTACACCTTC | CASKGTAHGYTF
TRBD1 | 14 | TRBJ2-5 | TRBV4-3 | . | TGCGCCAGCAGCCAAAGGGGGCAATTAGAGACCCAGTACTTC | CASSQRGQLETQYF
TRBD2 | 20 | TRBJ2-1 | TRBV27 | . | TGTGCCAGCAGTTCCCTAAGCGGTGTAGGAGCGGGAGGCTCCTACAATGAGCAGTTCTTC | CASSSLSGVGAGGSYNEQFF
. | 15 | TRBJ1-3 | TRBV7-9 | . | TGTGCCAGCAGCTTACGGGTATCGTCCGGAAACACCATATATTTT | CASSLRVSSGNTIYF
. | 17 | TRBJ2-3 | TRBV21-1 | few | TGTGCCAGCAGCTCCAAGGACTTAGCACAAAGTTGGGATACGCAGTATTTT | CASSSKDLAQSWDTQYF
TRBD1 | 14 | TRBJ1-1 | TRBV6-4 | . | TGTGCCAGCAGTCCCGGACAGGAGCACACTGAAGCTTTCTTT | CASSPGQEHTEAFF
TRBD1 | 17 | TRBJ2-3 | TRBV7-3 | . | TGTGCCAGCAGCTTAACCGGACAGGGGTATATTCCAGATACGCAGTATTTT | CASSLTGQGYIPDTQYF
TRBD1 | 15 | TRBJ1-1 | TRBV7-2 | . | TGTGCCAGCAGCTTAACCGGGACAGGGTACACTGAAGCTTTCTTT | CASSLTGTGYTEAFF
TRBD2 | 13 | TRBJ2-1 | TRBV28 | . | TGTGCCAGCAGTGGGGGACTAGCGGGTGAGCAGTTCTTC | CASSGGLAGEQFF
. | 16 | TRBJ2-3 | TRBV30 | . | TGTGCCTGGAGTGGCACAGGGTTTAAGGGCACAGATACGCAGTATTTT | CAWSGTGFKGTDTQYF
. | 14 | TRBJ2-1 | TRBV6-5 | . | TGTGCCAGCACCCCCAGTATCTCCTACAATGAGCAGTTCTTC | CASTPSISYNEQFF
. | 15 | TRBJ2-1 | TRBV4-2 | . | TGTGCCAGCAGCCACCCTGGAACTAGCTGGAATGAGCAGTTCTTC | CASSHPGTSWNEQFF
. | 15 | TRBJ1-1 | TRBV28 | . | TGTGCCAGCAGAAGAGGAACGAGAATGAACACTGAAGCTTTCTTT | CASRRGTRMNTEAFF
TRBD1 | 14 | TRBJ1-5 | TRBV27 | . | TGTGCCAGCAGCAGGACAGGGGCGGATCAGCCCCAGCATTTT | CASSRTGADQPQHF
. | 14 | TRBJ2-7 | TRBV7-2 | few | TGTGCCAGCAGCTTACTCCCAGGATCCTACGAGCAGTACTTC | CASSLLPGSYEQYF
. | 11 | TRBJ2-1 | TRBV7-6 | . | TGTGCCAGCGACGGGGGCAATGAGCAGTTCTTC | CASDGGNEQFF
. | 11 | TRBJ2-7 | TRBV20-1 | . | TGCAGTGTAAGGGCGGGTCACGAGCAGTACTTC | CSVRAGHEQYF
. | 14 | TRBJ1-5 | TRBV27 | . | TGTGCCAGCAGCCCTAACAGACAGAATCAGCCCCAGCATTTT | CASSPNRQNQPQHF
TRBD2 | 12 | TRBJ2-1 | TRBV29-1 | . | TGCAGCGTTGACGGGGGGGCATGGGAGCAGTTCTTC | CSVDGGAWEQFF
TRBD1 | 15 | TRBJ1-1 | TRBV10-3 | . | TGTGCCATCAGTGACAAACAGGGGGCAAACACTGAAGCTTTCTTT | CAISDKQGANTEAFF
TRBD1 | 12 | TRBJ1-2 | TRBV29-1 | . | TGCAGCGTTAAAACAGGGGGATATGGCTACACCTTC | CSVKTGGYGYTF
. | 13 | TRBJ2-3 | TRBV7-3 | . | TGTGCCAGCAGCCTTCTAGGCACAGATACGCAGTATTTT | CASSLLGTDTQYF
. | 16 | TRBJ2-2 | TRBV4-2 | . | TGTGCCAGCAGCCAAGACCAGGACTCATACACCGGGGAGCTGTTTTTT | CASSQDQDSYTGELFF
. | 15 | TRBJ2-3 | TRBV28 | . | TGTGCCAGCAGTTCCCCAGGGGCGGGCACAGATACGCAGTATTTT | CASSSPGAGTDTQYF
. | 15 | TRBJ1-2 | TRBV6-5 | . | TGTGCCAGCAGTTATAGGGGCCTTCGGTTTGAGGGCTACACCTTC | CASSYRGLRFEGYTF
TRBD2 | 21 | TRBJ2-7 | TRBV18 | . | TGTGCCAGCTCACCCTTCCTTAAACCGACTAGCGGGAGGGTTGTAAGTTACGAGCAGTACTTC | CASSPFLKPTSGRVVSYEQYF
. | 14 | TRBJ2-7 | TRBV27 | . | TGTGCCAGCAGTTTAAGGGGAAGATCCTACGAGCAGTACTTC | CASSLRGRSYEQYF
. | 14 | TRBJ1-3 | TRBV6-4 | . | TGTGCCAGCCCCGGAAGGGGTTCTGGAAACACCATATATTTT | CASPGRGSGNTIYF
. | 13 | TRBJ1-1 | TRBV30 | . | TGTGCCTGGAGTGTGGGGAGTAGTACTGAAGCTTTCTTT | CAWSVGSSTEAFF
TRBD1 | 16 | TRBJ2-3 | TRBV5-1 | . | TGCGCCAGCAGCAAACCCGGGACAGGGGCAACAGATACGCAGTATTTT | CASSKPGTGATDTQYF
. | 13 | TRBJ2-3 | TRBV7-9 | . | TGTGCCAGCAGCTTCGGGACTCCATATACGCAGTATTTT | CASSFGTPYTQYF
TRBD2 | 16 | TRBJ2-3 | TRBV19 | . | TGTGCCAGTAGTCCCTGGACTAGCGGGAGGCCAGATACGCAGTATTTT | CASSPWTSGRPDTQYF
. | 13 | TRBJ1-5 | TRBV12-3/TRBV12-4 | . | TGTGCCAGCAGTTTCGGGGTTACTCAGCCCCAGCATTTT | CASSFGVTQPQHF
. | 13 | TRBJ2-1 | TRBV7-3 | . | TGTGCCAGCAGCTTAAACTCCGCCGATGGGCAGTTCTTC | CASSLNSADGQFF
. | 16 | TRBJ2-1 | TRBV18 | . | TGTGCCAGCTCACCCGCGGGGACTGTGGGGTACAATGAGCAGTTCTTC | CASSPAGTVGYNEQFF
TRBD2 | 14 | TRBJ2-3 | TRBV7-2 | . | TGTGCCAGCAGGCTAACTAGCGGGTCAGATACGCAGTATTTT | CASRLTSGSDTQYF
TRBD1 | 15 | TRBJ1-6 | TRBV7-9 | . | TGTGCCAGCAGCTCCCGGACAGGGCGAAATTCACCCCTCCACTTT | CASSSRTGRNSPLHF
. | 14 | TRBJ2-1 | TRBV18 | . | TGTGCCAGCTCACCACAAATAGAATCGGATGAGCAGTTCTTC | CASSPQIESDEQFF
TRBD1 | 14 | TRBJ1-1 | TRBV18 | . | TGTGCCAGCTCGCCTGCGACAGGGAGCACTGAAGCTTTCTTT | CASSPATGSTEAFF
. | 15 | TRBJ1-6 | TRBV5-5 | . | TGTGCCAGCAGCCGTCCGAAGGGAGAAACTTCACCCCTCCACTTT | CASSRPKGETSPLHF
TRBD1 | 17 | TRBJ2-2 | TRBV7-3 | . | TGTGCCAGCAGCTTAACCAGGACAGGGGGAAACACCGGGGAGCTGTTTTTT | CASSLTRTGGNTGELFF
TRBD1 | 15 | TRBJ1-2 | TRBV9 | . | TGTGCCAGCAGCGTGGGGACAGGTTCTGGCTATGGCTACACCTTC | CASSVGTGSGYGYTF
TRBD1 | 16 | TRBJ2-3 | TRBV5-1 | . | TGCGCCAGCAGCTTGGTCGGGCAGGGGGTCACAGATACGCAGTATTTT | CASSLVGQGVTDTQYF
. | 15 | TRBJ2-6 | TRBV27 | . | TGTGCCACCTCGTTGGGGGCGGCTGGGGCCAACGTCCTGACTTTC | CATSLGAAGANVLTF
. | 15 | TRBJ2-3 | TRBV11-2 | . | TGTGCCAGCAGCTTCGACAGCCCTAGCACAGATACGCAGTATTTT | CASSFDSPSTDTQYF
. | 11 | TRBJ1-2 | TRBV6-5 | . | TGTGCCATCATGGGCGGGGATGGCTACACCTTC | CAIMGGDGYTF
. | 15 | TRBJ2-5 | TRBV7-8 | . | TGTGCCAGCAGCCCCTTTGTTGCGGGGACAGAGACCCAGTACTTC | CASSPFVAGTETQYF
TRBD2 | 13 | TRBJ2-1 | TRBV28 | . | TGTGCCAGCAAGCTAGCGGGAGACAATGAGCAGTTCTTC | CASKLAGDNEQFF
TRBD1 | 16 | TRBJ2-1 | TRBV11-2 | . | TGTGCCAGCAGCTTCGCGGGGACAGGGATAGGGAATGAGCAGTTCTTC | CASSFAGTGIGNEQFF
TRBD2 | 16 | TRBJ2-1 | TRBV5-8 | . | TGTGCCAGCAGCCGGGGCGGGGGAAGCTCCTACAATGAGCAGTTCTTC | CASSRGGGSSYNEQFF
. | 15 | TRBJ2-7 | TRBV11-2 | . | TGTGCCAGCAGCCCGACCCCACAGGGAAGGCACGAGCAGTACTTC | CASSPTPQGRHEQYF
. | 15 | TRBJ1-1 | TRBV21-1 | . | TGTGCCAGCAGCTTTCGGAGGGGGCGAGGGACTGAAGCTTTCTTT | CASSFRRGRGTEAFF
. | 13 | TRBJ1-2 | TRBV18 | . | TGTGCCAGCTCACCTGACGCGGACTATGGCTACACCTTC | CASSPDADYGYTF